This entry features one TCR beta chain sequence. The antigen remains unidentified. This sample is drawn from a study of cytomegalovirus exposure and HLA in healthy donors. Regarding the study as a whole: Sequencing depth roughly uniform across donors was assumed in presence/absence analyses.

CDR1 and CDR2 from the germline V gene are SGHNT and YYREEE (reference sequence). This CDR3 comprises 13 residues. V was cut by 4 bases and J by 1 base, with 8 bases left in between. The PCR contained 60 Vbeta and 13 Jbeta primers. The data were produced by immunoSEQ multiplex PCR, yet TCRdb's version contains in-frame clones alone and is incomplete. The data hold 50,000 or so clones, with over 60% observed a single time. The origin of this receptor is a woman between 50 and 59 years old in good health and CMV-seronegative. This sequence joins TRBV5-4 and TRBJ2-5; the D is unclear. The sequencing sample was made of PBMCs. Written as DNA, the CDR3 is TGTGCCAGCAGCCCTCTAGGCCAAGAGACCCAGTACTTC. It specifies CASSPLGQETQYF.